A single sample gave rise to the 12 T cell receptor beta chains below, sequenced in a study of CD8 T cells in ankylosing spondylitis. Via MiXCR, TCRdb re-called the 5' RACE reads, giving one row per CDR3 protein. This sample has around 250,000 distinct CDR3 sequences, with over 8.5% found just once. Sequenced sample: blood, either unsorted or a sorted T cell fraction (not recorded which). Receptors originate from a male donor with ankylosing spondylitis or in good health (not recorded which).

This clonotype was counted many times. The CDR3 coding sequence is TGTGCCAGCAGAATAGGTATCTATGGCTACACCTTC. It translates to CASRIGIYGYTF. The J gene is TRBJ1-2, the V gene TRBV6-5; D remains unclear. CDR1 is MNHEY and CDR2 is SVGAGI in the germline V gene. V was cut by 6 bases and J by 4 bases, with 9 bases left in between. The CDR3 is 12 residues long.

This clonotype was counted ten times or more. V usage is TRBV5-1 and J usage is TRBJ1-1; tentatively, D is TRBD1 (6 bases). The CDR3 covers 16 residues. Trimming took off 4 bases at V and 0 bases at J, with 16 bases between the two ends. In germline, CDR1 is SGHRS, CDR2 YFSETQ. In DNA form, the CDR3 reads TGCGCCAGCAGCCCAACCGGGACACCTTTGAACACTGAAGCTTTCTTT. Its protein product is CASSPTGTPLNTEAFF.

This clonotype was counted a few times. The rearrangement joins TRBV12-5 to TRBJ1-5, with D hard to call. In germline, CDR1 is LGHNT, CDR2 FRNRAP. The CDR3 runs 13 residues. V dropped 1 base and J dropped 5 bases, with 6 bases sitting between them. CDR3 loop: CASGLGGYQPQHF. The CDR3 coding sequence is TGTGCTAGTGGTTTGGGCGGATATCAGCCCCAGCATTTT.

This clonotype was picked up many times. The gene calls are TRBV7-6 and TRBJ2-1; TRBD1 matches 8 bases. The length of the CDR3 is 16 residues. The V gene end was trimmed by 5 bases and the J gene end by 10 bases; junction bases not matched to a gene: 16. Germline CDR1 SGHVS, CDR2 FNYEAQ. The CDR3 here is CASSPLNRGREEEQFF. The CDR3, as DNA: TGTGCCAGCAGCCCCCTAAACAGGGGGAGAGAGGAGGAGCAGTTCTTC.

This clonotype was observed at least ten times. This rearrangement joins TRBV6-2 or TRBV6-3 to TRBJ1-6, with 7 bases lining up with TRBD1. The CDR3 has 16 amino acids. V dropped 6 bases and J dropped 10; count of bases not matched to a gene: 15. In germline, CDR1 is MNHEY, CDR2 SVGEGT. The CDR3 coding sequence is TGTGCCAGCAGCGACGGACAGGCCCAAGTAGACTCACCCCTCCACTTT. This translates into CASSDGQAQVDSPLHF.

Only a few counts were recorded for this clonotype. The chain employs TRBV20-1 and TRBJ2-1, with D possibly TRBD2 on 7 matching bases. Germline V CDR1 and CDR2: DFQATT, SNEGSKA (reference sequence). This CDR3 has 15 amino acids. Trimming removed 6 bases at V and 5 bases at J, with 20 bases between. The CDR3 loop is CSANLLAEGDNEQFF. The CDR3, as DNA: TGCAGTGCCAACCTTCTAGCGGAGGGGGACAATGAGCAGTTCTTC.

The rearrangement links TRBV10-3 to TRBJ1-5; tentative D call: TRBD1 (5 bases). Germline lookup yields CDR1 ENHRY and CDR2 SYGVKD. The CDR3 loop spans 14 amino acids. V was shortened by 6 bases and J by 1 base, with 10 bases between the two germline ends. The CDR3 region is CAIRGGDSNQPQHF. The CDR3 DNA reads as TGTGCCATCAGGGGCGGGGACAGCAATCAGCCCCAGCATTTT.

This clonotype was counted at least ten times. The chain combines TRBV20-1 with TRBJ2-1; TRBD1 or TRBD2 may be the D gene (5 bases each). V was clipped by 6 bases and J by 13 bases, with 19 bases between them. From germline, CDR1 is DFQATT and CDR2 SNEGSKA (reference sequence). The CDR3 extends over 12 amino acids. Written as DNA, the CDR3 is TGCAGTGCCTCAATCGGACTCCAGGGACAGTTCTTC. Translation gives CSASIGLQGQFF.

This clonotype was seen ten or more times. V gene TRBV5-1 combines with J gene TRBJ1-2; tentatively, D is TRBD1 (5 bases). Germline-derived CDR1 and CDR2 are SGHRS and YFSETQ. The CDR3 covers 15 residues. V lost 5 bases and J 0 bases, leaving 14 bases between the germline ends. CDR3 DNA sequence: TGCGCCAGCAGTAAGGGAGGGGATACTAACTATGGCTACACCTTC. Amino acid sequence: CASSKGGDTNYGYTF.

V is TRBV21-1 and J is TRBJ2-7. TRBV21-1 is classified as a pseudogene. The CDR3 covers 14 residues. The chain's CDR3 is CASSKQETYYEQYF. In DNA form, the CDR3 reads TGTGCCAGCAGCAAACAGGAGACTTACTACGAGCAGTACTTC.

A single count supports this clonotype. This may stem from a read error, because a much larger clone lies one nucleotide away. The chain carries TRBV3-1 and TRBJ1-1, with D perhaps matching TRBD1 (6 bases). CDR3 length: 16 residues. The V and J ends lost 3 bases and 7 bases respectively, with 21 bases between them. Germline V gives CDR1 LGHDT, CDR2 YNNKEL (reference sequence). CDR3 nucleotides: TGTGCCAGCAGCCATGGTCTTTATTCAGGGGCGATTGAAGCTTTCTTT. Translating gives CASSHGLYSGAIEAFF.

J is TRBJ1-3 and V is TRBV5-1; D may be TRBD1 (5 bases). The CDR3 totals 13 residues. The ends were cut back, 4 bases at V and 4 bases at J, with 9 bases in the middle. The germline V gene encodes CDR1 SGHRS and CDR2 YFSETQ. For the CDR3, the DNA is TGCGCCAGCAGCCGAGGGGACGGAAACACCATATATTTT. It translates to CASSRGDGNTIYF.